Presented here are 32 T cell receptor beta chains from one specimen sequenced in a study of PD-1 blockade in classical Hodgkin lymphoma. This sample's time point: cycle 4 day 1 (C4D1), after five to seven weeks of nivolumab. Each of the patients experienced relapse following autologous stem cell transplantation, and their brentuximab vedotin exposure differed. Only in-frame clones appear in the TCRdb table, and some are missing; sequencing was by immunoSEQ multiplex PCR. The sample shows approximately 38,000 clones, around 80% of them seen only once. Sequences were derived from peripheral blood mononuclear cells (PBMCs), sampled before the fourth cycle of nivolumab. Every receptor here comes from a human donor with classical Hodgkin lymphoma.

The J gene is TRBJ2-5, the V gene TRBV6-5, with 9 bases matching TRBD1. The CDR3 has 15 amino acids. J was trimmed by 5 bases and V by 7 bases; bases with no gene match: 11. Per germline, CDR1 MNHEY and CDR2 SVGAGI. CDR3: CASTPRGQGSETQYF. The DNA of the CDR3 is TGTGCCAGCACCCCAAGGGGACAGGGATCGGAGACCCAGTACTTC.

This chain links TRBV7-2 with TRBJ2-3, with TRBD1 matching over 12 bases. CDR3 length equals 16 residues. Losses at the gene ends were 7 bases for V and 4 bases for J; bases not matched to a gene: 9. The germline CDR1 and CDR2 sequences are SGHTA and FQGNSA. The CDR3 loop is CASKGGTGGFADTQYF. The CDR3, as DNA: TGTGCCAGCAAGGGAGGGACAGGGGGCTTCGCAGATACGCAGTATTTT.

The CDR3 sequence: CASFTANSNTEAFF. In DNA, the CDR3 is TGTGCCAGCTTTACAGCTAACTCGAACACTGAAGCTTTCTTT. The V gene is TRBV18, the J gene TRBJ1-1; D not resolved. This CDR3 region has 14 residues. CDR1 and CDR2 (germline): KGHSH, LQKENI. V was cut by 7 bases and J by 1 base, with 13 bases left in between.

This rearrangement joins TRBV13 to TRBJ1-1, with D tentatively TRBD1 (5 bases). V shed 6 bases and J shed 1 base, with 15 bases lying between them. Germline V gene lookup returns CDR1 PRHDT and CDR2 FYEKMQ (reference sequence). The CDR3 has 15 residues. CDR3 protein: CASRRYYQGNTEAFF. The CDR3 DNA reads as TGTGCCAGCAGACGGTACTACCAGGGGAACACTGAAGCTTTCTTT.

The V call is TRBV5-1, the J call TRBJ2-2, with 10 bases aligning to TRBD1. V shed 4 bases and J 5 bases; nucleotides not matched to a gene: 8. The germline gives CDR1 SGHRS, CDR2 YFSETQ. CDR3 size: 16 residues. CDR3 amino acids: CASSLTTGGLTGELFF. The DNA of the CDR3 is TGCGCCAGCAGCCTAACGACAGGGGGCTTAACCGGGGAGCTGTTTTTT.

The rearrangement uses TRBV9 and TRBJ2-3; TRBD2 is a possible D gene (6 bases). Trimming cost V 0 bases and J 4 bases, with 12 bases left between them. The CDR3 is made up of 15 amino acids. In germline, CDR1 is SGDLS, CDR2 YYNGEE. The CDR3 region has the DNA TGTGCCAGCAGCGTAGTCTCGCTAGCGCCAGATACGCAGTATTTT. This sequence encodes CASSVVSLAPDTQYF.

The rearrangement uses TRBV27 and TRBJ2-7; 11 bases fit TRBD2. CDR1 is MNHEY and CDR2 is SMNVEV in the germline V gene (reference sequence). Trimming cost V 4 bases and J 3 bases; bases outside gene matches: 8. The CDR3 extends over 16 amino acids. The CDR3 DNA follows: TGTGCCAGCAGTTACGTGCGAGGGACTAGCGGCTACGAGCAGTACTTC. This encodes CASSYVRGTSGYEQYF.

V gene TRBV14 combines with J gene TRBJ2-3; D might be TRBD2 (6 bases). Germline CDR1 reads SGHDN; CDR2 reads FVKESK. The length of the CDR3 is 16 residues. V was trimmed by 4 bases and J by 2 bases, leaving 16 bases between them. The CDR3 nucleotides read TGTGCCAGCAGCCCGTTAACTAGCTCTCCCACAGATACGCAGTATTTT. Its translation is CASSPLTSSPTDTQYF. Full variable domain (missing parts from reference TRBV14 and TRBJ2-3): EAGVTQFPSHSVIEKGQTVTLRCDPISGHDNLYWYRRVMGKEIKFLLHFVKESKQDESGMPNNRFLAERTGGTYSTLKVQPAELEDSGVYFCASSPLTSSPTDTQYFGPGTRLTVL.

The DNA of the CDR3 is TGCAGCGTTCAGACCCATAGCATACAAAGTCGGGCCAACGTCCTGACTTTC. It specifies CSVQTHSIQSRANVLTF. The rearrangement uses TRBV29-1 and TRBJ2-6; D remains ambiguous. Germline V CDR1 and CDR2: SQVTM, ANQGSEA. The CDR3 has 17 amino acids. The V end was cut by 5 bases, the J end by 5 bases, with 22 bases between.

This clone has a handful of counts. The chain uses TRBV7-8 and TRBJ2-2; D is uncertain. Trimming pared 11 bases from V and 4 bases from J, leaving 8 bases between. The germline gives CDR1 SGHVS, CDR2 FQNEAQ. CDR3 size: 11 residues. In nucleotides, the CDR3 is TGTGCCCTAGGGATCACCGGGGAGCTGTTTTTT. This gives the protein CALGITGELFF.

As DNA, the CDR3 is TGTGCCAGCAGTTTGGAGACCCAGTACTTC. This translates into CASSLETQYF. The chain links TRBV28 to TRBJ2-5; D unresolved. This CDR3 spans 10 amino acids. The germline V and J ends were trimmed by 3 bases and 5 bases, with 1 base remaining between them. The germline gives CDR1 MDHEN, CDR2 SYDVKM. Looking up the rest from reference TRBV28 and TRBJ2-5 gives the full variable domain: DVKVTQSSRYLVKRTGEKVFLECVQDMDHENMFWYRQDPGLGLRLIYFSYDVKMKEKGDIPEGYSVSREKKERFSLILESASTNQTSMYLCASSLETQYFGPGTRLLVL.

The gene calls are TRBV7-9 and TRBJ2-7; possibly TRBD1 for D (6 bases). The germline CDR1 and CDR2 sequences are SEHNR and FQNEAQ (reference sequence). V was cut by 3 bases and J by 5 bases, with 11 bases left in between. The CDR3 covers 13 residues. CDR3 sequence: CASSFTGNNEQYF. For the CDR3, the DNA is TGTGCCAGCAGCTTTACAGGGAACAACGAGCAGTACTTC.

This clone was detected a few times. The rearrangement uses TRBV7-6 and TRBJ2-3, with unresolved D. Trimming left V 1 base short and J 1 base short, with 6 bases between. This CDR3 spans 14 amino acids. Germline CDR1 and CDR2: SGHVS and FNYEAQ. The CDR3: CASSLVAGTDTQYF. The DNA of the CDR3 is TGTGCCAGCAGCTTAGTGGCAGGCACAGATACGCAGTATTTT.

CDR3 loop: CASSYSKGAGVYGYTF. CDR3 DNA sequence: TGTGCCAGCAGTTACTCGAAGGGGGCAGGGGTCTATGGCTACACCTTC. The V and J genes are TRBV6-6 and TRBJ1-2, with 7 bases lining up with TRBD1. Unmatched junction bases numbered 8, after V lost 0 bases and J lost 4 bases. Germline V gives CDR1 MNHNY, CDR2 SVGAGI (reference sequence). The CDR3 has 16 amino acids.

The sample holds a few counts of this clone. V usage is TRBV4-1 and J usage is TRBJ2-1; D might be TRBD2 (5 bases). The germline V gene encodes CDR1 MGHRA and CDR2 YSYEKL. Trimming shortened V by 3 bases and J by 8 bases, and 14 bases separated the two germline ends. This CDR3 region has 14 residues. CDR3: CASSHRTATDEQFF. The CDR3 DNA is TGCGCCAGCAGCCACCGGACTGCAACCGATGAGCAGTTCTTC.

This clone was picked up one time. V gene TRBV19 combines with J gene TRBJ1-5, with 12 nucleotides matching TRBD1. Looked up from germline, CDR1 is LNHDA and CDR2 is SQIVND (reference sequence). This CDR3 has 15 amino acids. The CDR3 is CGSGTGGFGNQPQHF. CDR3 DNA sequence: TGTGGATCCGGGACAGGGGGCTTCGGAAATCAGCCCCAGCATTTT.

The chain carries TRBV28 and TRBJ2-3; D is perhaps TRBD1 or TRBD2 (5 bases each). Trimming took off 3 bases at V and 6 bases at J, with 19 bases between the two ends. CDR1 MDHEN and CDR2 SYDVKM come from the germline V gene. The CDR3 loop spans 16 amino acids. CDR3 sequence: CASSFGPFGGRDTQYF. Written as DNA, the CDR3 is TGTGCCAGCAGTTTTGGCCCCTTTGGGGGTCGGGATACGCAGTATTTT. Together with reference TRBV28 and TRBJ2-3, the CDR3 gives the full variable domain: DVKVTQSSRYLVKRTGEKVFLECVQDMDHENMFWYRQDPGLGLRLIYFSYDVKMKEKGDIPEGYSVSREKKERFSLILESASTNQTSMYLCASSFGPFGGRDTQYFGPGTRLTVL.

The V gene is TRBV2, the J gene TRBJ1-2, with unresolved D. Germline CDR1 reads SNHLY; CDR2 reads FYNNEI. The germline V and J ends were trimmed by 5 bases and 5 bases, with 18 bases remaining between them. The CDR3 covers 15 residues. CDR3 amino acids: CASSREGLKSYGYTF. For the CDR3, the DNA is TGTGCCAGCAGTAGAGAAGGGTTAAAAAGTTATGGCTACACCTTC.

The gene calls are TRBV10-3 and TRBJ1-1; D call uncertain. Trimming removed 0 bases from V and 1 base from J, with 6 bases in between. Germline V CDR1 and CDR2: ENHRY, SYGVKD. The CDR3 loop spans 14 amino acids. Here the CDR3 reads CAISESVRNTEAFF. The CDR3 bases are TGTGCCATCAGTGAGTCGGTTCGGAACACTGAAGCTTTCTTT.

The chain has TRBV5-1 and TRBJ2-1, with TRBD1 identical over 9 bases. Germline V gene data show CDR1 as SGHRS and CDR2 as YFSETQ. V lost 4 bases and J lost 0; bases outside the gene matches: 23. This CDR3 region has 22 residues. CDR3 coding DNA: TGCGCCAGCAGCACCAACATCCGGGACAGGGTGTCGATACCGAGCTCCTACAATGAGCAGTTCTTC. Translation gives CASSTNIRDRVSIPSSYNEQFF.

The V call is TRBV4-3, the J call TRBJ1-1; D perhaps matches TRBD1 (5 bases). The germline CDR1 and CDR2 sequences are LGHNA and YSLEER. The V and J ends lost 0 bases and 3 bases respectively, with 14 bases between them. The CDR3 is made up of 16 amino acids. The CDR3 region is CASSQEGGLGDTEAFF. Here the CDR3 DNA reads TGCGCCAGCAGCCAAGAGGGCGGGCTGGGGGACACTGAAGCTTTCTTT.

J is TRBJ1-5 and V is TRBV7-2; D not certain. Germline loops: CDR1 SGHTA, CDR2 FQGNSA. CDR3 size: 16 residues. The V end was cut by 4 bases, the J end by 0 bases, with 13 bases between. CDR3 sequence: CASSSLDLYSNQPQHF. CDR3 sequence (DNA): TGTGCCAGCAGCTCCTTGGACCTTTATAGCAATCAGCCCCAGCATTTT.

The J gene is TRBJ2-5, the V gene TRBV5-1; D gene ambiguous. CDR3 length: 12 residues. The V end lost 3 bases, the J end lost 8 bases, and 11 bases lay between the germline ends. Germline V lookup: CDR1 SGHRS, CDR2 YFSETQ. CDR3 sequence (DNA): TGCGCCAGCAGCTCGGAATCAGGAACCCAGTACTTC. Translation: CASSSESGTQYF.

The chain links TRBV5-1 to TRBJ2-3; the D is unclear. Germline V gene sequence: CDR1 SGHRS, CDR2 YFSETQ. Trimming removed 4 bases from V and 3 bases from J, with 9 bases in between. This CDR3 is built from 13 residues. The CDR3 nucleotides read TGCGCCAGCAGCAGGGTGGGGACAGATACGCAGTATTTT. Translated, it gives CASSRVGTDTQYF.

This clone was recorded at least ten times. The V gene is TRBV6-6, the J gene TRBJ1-5; D ambiguous. Trimming took off 3 bases at V and 5 bases at J, with 11 bases between the two ends. Germline CDR1 is MNHNY and CDR2 is SVGAGI (reference sequence). This CDR3 has 14 residues. As DNA, the CDR3 is TGTGCCAGCAGTTATGGAGACAAAGATCAGCCCCAGCATTTT. Amino acids: CASSYGDKDQPQHF.

By sample fraction, this clone is medium-sized (0.01 to 0.1%). The rearrangement links TRBV29-1 to TRBJ2-2; D call uncertain. Between the trimmed V and J ends, which lost 4 bases and 5 bases, there was a span of 14 bases. Germline CDR1 and CDR2: SQVTM and ANQGSEA. The CDR3 covers 14 residues. Here the CDR3 reads CSVVGYLNTGELFF. The CDR3 nucleotides are TGCAGCGTTGTAGGGTATTTGAATACCGGGGAGCTGTTTTTT.

The genes are TRBV5-8 and TRBJ2-7; 11 positions agree with TRBD1. J was trimmed by 6 bases and V by 0 bases; bases with no gene match: 5. The CDR3 loop spans 15 amino acids. CDR1 and CDR2 (germline): SGHTS, YDEGEE. The CDR3 here is CASSLGTGGEAEQYF. The CDR3 nucleotides read TGTGCCAGCAGCTTGGGGACAGGGGGCGAAGCCGAGCAGTACTTC. Drawing the rest from reference TRBV5-8 and TRBJ2-7, the complete variable domain is EAGVTQSPTHLIKTRGQQATLRCSPISGHTSVYWYQQALGLGLQFLLWYDEGEERNRGNFPPRFSGRQFPNYSSELNVNALELEDSALYLCASSLGTGGEAEQYFGPGTRLTVT.

The V and J genes are TRBV30 and TRBJ1-5; D remains unclear. CDR1 is GTSNPN, CDR2 SVGIG, per germline (reference sequence). The CDR3 sequence is 14 residues long. Deletions cut 3 bases from V and 1 base from J, with 10 bases between. The CDR3 region is CAWRDPGSNQPQHF. The DNA for the CDR3 is TGTGCCTGGAGGGACCCTGGGAGCAATCAGCCCCAGCATTTT.

V usage is TRBV7-9 and J usage is TRBJ2-7; the match to TRBD2 covers 8 bases. The CDR3 is 17 amino acids. The V gene end was trimmed by 4 bases and the J gene end by 0 bases; junction bases not matched to a gene: 11. Germline CDR1 is SEHNR and CDR2 is FQNEAQ (reference sequence). CDR3 amino acids: CASSSNIPGTSSYEQYF. The CDR3 coding sequence is TGTGCCAGCAGCTCCAACATACCTGGGACTAGCTCCTACGAGCAGTACTTC.

The J gene is TRBJ2-1, the V gene TRBV9; weak D call: TRBD2 (5 bases). V lost 3 bases and J 2 bases, leaving 12 bases between the germline ends. CDR3 length: 15 amino acids. Germline V gene data show CDR1 as SGDLS and CDR2 as YYNGEE. The CDR3 DNA reads TGTGCCAGCAGCGCAGCGACTAATACCTACAATGAGCAGTTCTTC. As protein: CASSAATNTYNEQFF.

The chain links TRBV10-2 to TRBJ2-7; D is ambiguous. Germline V gene data show CDR1 as WSHSY and CDR2 as SAAADI. This CDR3 has 11 residues. Trimming cost V 6 bases and J 3 bases, with 6 bases left between them. CDR3 nucleotides: TGCGCCAGCAGCGTGGGCTACGAGCAGTACTTC. Amino acids: CASSVGYEQYF.

This chain joins TRBV5-5 and TRBJ2-5; TRBD1 aligns across 7 bases. Trimming took 2 bases from V and 5 from J; bases not matched to a gene: 6. Germline assignment: CDR1 SGHKS and CDR2 YYEKEE (reference sequence). The CDR3 has 14 amino acids. The DNA for the CDR3 is TGTGCCAGCAGCTTCGACAGGGCCGTTGAGACCCAGTACTTC. Translated: CASSFDRAVETQYF.